These 4 T cell receptor beta chains originate from one sample sequenced in a study of memory CD4+ T cells and cytomegalovirus serostatus. Assay used: immunoSEQ multiplex PCR; TCRdb lists only in-frame clones, some missing. The data hold 46,000 or so clones, with about 73% observed a single time. Single viable CD3+CD4+CD8-CD45RO+ cells were sorted as the memory CD4+ T cells. Sequencing was done on a sample of memory CD4+ T cells from blood. The receptors come from an adult in good health and CMV-seronegative.

The chain uses TRBV19 and TRBJ1-1, with D maybe TRBD1 (6 bases). V was clipped by 5 bases and J by 0 bases, with 13 bases between them. In germline, CDR1 is LNHDA, CDR2 SQIVND (reference sequence). The CDR3 extends over 15 amino acids. The DNA of the CDR3 is TGTGCCAGTAGTTATCTTGGACAGCTGAACACTGAAGCTTTCTTT. Amino acid sequence: CASSYLGQLNTEAFF.

This chain connects TRBV7-6 to TRBJ1-4, with D possibly being TRBD1 (5 bases). The CDR3 has 15 residues. CDR1 is SGHVS, CDR2 FNYEAQ, per germline. Trimming cost V 5 bases and J 8 bases, with 18 bases left between them. The CDR3 sequence: CASSQLSGRYEKLFF. As DNA, the CDR3 is TGTGCCAGCAGCCAACTCTCGGGACGGTACGAAAAACTGTTTTTT.

The gene calls are TRBV14 and TRBJ1-6, with D unresolved. The CDR3 runs to 13 residues. CDR1 and CDR2 (germline): SGHDN, FVKESK. V lost 1 base and J 10 bases, leaving 8 bases between the germline ends. The CDR3 sequence: CASSQVGFSPLHF. Written as DNA, the CDR3 is TGTGCCAGCAGCCAAGTCGGGTTCTCACCCCTCCACTTT.

This chain links TRBV4-3 with TRBJ1-4, with TRBD1 matching 7 bases. J was trimmed by 0 bases and V by 3 bases; bases with no gene match: 7. Germline-derived CDR1 and CDR2 are LGHNA and YSLEER. This CDR3 comprises 17 residues. CDR3 amino acids: CASSHSYRGATNEKLFF. The CDR3 coding sequence is TGCGCCAGCAGCCACTCATACAGGGGTGCAACTAATGAAAAACTGTTTTTT.